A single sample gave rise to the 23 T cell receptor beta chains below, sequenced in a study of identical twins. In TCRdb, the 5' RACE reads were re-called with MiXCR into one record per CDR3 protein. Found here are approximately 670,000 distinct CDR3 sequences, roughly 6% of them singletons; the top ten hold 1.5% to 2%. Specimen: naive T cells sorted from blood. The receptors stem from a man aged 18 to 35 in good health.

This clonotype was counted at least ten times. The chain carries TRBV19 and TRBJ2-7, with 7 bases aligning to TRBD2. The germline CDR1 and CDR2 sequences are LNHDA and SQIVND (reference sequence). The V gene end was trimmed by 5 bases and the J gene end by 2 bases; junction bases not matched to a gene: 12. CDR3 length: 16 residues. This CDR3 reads CASSPRGLVPPYEQYF. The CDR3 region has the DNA TGTGCCAGTAGTCCTCGCGGACTAGTCCCACCCTACGAGCAGTACTTC.

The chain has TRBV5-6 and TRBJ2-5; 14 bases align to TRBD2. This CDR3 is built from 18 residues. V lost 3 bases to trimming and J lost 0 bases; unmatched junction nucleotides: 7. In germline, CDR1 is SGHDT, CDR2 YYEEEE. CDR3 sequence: CASSSRLAGGTYQETQYF. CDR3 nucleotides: TGTGCCAGCAGCTCCAGACTAGCGGGAGGGACGTACCAAGAGACCCAGTACTTC.

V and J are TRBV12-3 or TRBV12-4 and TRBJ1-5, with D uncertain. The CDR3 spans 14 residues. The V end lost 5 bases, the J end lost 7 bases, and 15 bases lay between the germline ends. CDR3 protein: CASSTTSRAQPQHF. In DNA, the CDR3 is TGTGCCAGCAGTACGACATCGAGGGCGCAGCCCCAGCATTTT.

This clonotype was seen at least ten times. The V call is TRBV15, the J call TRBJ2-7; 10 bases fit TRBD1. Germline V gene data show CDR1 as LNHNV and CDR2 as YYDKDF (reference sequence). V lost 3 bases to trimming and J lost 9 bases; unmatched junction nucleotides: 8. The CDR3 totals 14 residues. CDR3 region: CATSRDRGLWRQYV. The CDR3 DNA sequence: TGTGCCACCAGCAGGGACAGGGGGTTATGGCGGCAGTACGTC.

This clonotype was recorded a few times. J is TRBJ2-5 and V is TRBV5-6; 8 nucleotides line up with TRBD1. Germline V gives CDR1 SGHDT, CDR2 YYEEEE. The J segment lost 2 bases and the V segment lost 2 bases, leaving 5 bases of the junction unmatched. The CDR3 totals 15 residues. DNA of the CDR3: TGTGCCAGCAGCTTCGAGGACAGGGCGCAAGAGACCCAGTACTTC. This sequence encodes CASSFEDRAQETQYF.

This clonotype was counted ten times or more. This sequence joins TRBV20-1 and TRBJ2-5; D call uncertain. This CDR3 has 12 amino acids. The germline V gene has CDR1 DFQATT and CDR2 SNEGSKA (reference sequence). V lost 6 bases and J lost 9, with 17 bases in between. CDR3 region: CSATRAVAAQYF. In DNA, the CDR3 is TGCAGTGCAACCCGGGCCGTCGCTGCCCAGTACTTC.

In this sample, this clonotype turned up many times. CDR3 nucleotides: TGTGCCAGCAGCTTAAAAACTTTCCGGACTAGCGGAAACGATGAGCAGTTCTTC. This translates into CASSLKTFRTSGNDEQFF. The chain carries TRBV11-1 and TRBJ2-1, with 10 bases matching TRBD2. This CDR3 is built from 18 residues. The germline CDR1 and CDR2 sequences are SGHAT and FQDESV (reference sequence). The ends lost 2 bases at V and 8 bases at J; junction bases unmatched: 15.

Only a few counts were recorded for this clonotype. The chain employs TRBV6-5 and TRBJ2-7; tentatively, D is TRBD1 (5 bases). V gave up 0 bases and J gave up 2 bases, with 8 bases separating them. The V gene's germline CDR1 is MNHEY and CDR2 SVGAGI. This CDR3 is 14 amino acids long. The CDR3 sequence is CASSYSQGTYEQYV. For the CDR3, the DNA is TGTGCCAGCAGTTACTCGCAGGGAACCTACGAGCAGTACGTC.

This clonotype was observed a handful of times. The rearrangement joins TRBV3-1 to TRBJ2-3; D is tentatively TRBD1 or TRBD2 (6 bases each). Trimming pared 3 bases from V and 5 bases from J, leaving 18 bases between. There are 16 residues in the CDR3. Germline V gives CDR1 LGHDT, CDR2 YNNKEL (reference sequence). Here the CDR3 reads CASSHYGGGGQDTQYF. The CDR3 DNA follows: TGTGCCAGCAGCCATTACGGAGGGGGAGGCCAAGATACGCAGTATTTT.

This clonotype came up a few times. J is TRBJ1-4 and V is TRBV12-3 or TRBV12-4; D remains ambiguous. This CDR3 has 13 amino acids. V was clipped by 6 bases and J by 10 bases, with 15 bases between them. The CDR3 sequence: CASRSAVRGKLFF. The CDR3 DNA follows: TGTGCCAGCAGATCGGCAGTTCGAGGAAAACTGTTTTTT.

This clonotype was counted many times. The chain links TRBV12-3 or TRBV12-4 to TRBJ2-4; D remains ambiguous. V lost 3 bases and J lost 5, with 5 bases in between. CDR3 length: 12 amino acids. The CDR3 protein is CASSFDQNIQYF. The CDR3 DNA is TGTGCCAGCAGTTTTGACCAAAACATTCAGTACTTC.

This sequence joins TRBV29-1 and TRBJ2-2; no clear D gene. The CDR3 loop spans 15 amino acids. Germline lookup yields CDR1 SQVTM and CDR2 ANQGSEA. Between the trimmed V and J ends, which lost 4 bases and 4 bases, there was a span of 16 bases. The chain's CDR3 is CSVGGTPSGTGELFF. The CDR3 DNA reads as TGCAGCGTTGGTGGCACACCCTCGGGCACCGGGGAGCTGTTTTTT.

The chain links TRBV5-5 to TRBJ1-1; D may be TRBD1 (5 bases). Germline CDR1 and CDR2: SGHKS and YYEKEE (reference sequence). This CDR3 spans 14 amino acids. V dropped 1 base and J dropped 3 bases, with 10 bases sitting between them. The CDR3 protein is CASSLWQGDTEAFF. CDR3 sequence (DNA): TGTGCCAGCAGCTTGTGGCAGGGTGACACTGAAGCTTTCTTT. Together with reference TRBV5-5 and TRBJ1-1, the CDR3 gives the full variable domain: DAGVTQSPTHLIKTRGQQVTLRCSPISGHKSVSWYQQVLGQGPQFIFQYYEKEERGRGNFPDRFSARQFPNYSSELNVNALLLGDSALYLCASSLWQGDTEAFFGQGTRLTVV.

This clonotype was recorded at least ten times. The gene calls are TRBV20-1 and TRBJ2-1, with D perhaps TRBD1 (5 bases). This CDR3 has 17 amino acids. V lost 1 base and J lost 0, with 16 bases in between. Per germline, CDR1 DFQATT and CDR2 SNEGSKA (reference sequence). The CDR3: CSARGGLPTSSYNEQFF. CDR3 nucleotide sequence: TGCAGTGCTAGAGGGGGCCTGCCGACGAGCTCCTACAATGAGCAGTTCTTC.

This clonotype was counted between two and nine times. The CDR3 sequence is CASSRASGTFYEQYF. Written as DNA, the CDR3 is TGTGCCAGCAGTAGAGCTAGCGGGACTTTCTACGAGCAGTACTTC. The chain links TRBV6-1 to TRBJ2-7; TRBD2 matches at 9 bases. Trimming at V came to 5 bases and at J to 3 bases, leaving 8 bases not matched to a gene. The CDR3 is 15 amino acids. The V gene's germline CDR1 is MNHNS and CDR2 SASEGT.

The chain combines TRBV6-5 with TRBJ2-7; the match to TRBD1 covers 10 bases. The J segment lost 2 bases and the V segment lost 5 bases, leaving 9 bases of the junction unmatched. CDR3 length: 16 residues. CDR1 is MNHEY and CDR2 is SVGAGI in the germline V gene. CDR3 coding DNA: TGTGCCAGCAGTACCGACAGGGGGCGATTCCCCTACGAGCAGTACTTC. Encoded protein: CASSTDRGRFPYEQYF.

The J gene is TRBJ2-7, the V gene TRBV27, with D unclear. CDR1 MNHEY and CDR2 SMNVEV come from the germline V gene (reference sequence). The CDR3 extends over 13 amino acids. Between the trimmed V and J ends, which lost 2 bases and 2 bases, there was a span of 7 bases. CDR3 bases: TGTGCCAGCAGTTTAAGTAGCCCCTACGAGCAGTACTTC. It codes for CASSLSSPYEQYF.

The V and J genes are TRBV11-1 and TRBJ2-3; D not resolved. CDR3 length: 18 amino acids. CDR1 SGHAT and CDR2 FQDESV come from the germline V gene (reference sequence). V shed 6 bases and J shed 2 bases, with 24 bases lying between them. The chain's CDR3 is CASRDDKGTYLNTDTQYF. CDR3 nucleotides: TGTGCCAGCAGAGACGACAAGGGAACATACTTAAACACAGATACGCAGTATTTT.

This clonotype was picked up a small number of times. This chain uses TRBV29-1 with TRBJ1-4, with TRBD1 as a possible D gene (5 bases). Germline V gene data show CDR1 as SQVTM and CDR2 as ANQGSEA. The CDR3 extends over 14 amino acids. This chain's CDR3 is CSAKSSGWDEKLFF. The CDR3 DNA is TGCAGTGCAAAGTCGTCAGGGTGGGATGAAAAACTGTTTTTT.

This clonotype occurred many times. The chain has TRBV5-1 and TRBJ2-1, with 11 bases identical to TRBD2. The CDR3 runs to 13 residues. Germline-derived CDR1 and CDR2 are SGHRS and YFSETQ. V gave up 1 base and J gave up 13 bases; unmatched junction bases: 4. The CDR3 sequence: CASSLTSGSDQFF. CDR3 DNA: TGCGCCAGCAGCTTGACTAGCGGGAGTGACCAGTTCTTC.

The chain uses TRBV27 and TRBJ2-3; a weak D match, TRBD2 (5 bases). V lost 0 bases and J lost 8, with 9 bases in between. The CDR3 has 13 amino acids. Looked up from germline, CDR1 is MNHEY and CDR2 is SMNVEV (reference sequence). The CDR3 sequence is CASSLSTAGTQYF. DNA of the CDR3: TGTGCCAGCAGTTTATCGACGGCGGGTACGCAGTATTTT.

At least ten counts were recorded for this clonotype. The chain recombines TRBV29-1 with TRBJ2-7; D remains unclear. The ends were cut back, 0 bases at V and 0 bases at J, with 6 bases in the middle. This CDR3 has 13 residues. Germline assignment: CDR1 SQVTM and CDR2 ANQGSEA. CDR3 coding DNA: TGCAGCGTTGAAGATCAGTACTCCTACGAGCAGTACTTC. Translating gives CSVEDQYSYEQYF.

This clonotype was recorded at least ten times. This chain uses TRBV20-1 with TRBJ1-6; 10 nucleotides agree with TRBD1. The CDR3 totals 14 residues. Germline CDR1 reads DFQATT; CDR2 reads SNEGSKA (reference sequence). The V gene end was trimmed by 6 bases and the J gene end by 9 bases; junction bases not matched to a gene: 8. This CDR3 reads CSAIGQGGASPLHF. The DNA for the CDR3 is TGCAGTGCCATTGGACAGGGGGGCGCTTCACCCCTCCACTTT.